Following are 19 T cell receptor beta chains from one sample sequenced in a study of blood T cells in healthy people across ages. Sample-barcoded 5' priming and a J-beta primer mix drove a second PCR of roughly 6 to 12 cycles. TCRdb recomputed calls from the 5' RACE reads with MiXCR, one row per CDR3 protein. The sample comprises fewer than 2 million distinct CDR3 sequences, 39% of which are singletons, and roughly 24% rests with the top ten. Sequencing was performed on blood. Every receptor here comes from a human donor in good health.

This clonotype has just one count. The V gene is TRBV20-1, the J gene TRBJ2-7; D not certain. This CDR3 has 14 amino acids. The germline V gene has CDR1 DFQATT and CDR2 SNEGSKA (reference sequence). V was clipped by 2 bases and J by 2 bases, with 13 bases between them. The CDR3 coding sequence is TGCAGTGCTAGAAGGACCGAATGGACCTACGAGCAGTACTTC. This codes for CSARRTEWTYEQYF.

CDR3 coding DNA: TGTGCCAGCAGCCCAGGGACAGGGGCGGATGAAAAACTGTTTTTT. Translated: CASSPGTGADEKLFF. This chain links TRBV7-9 with TRBJ1-4; 10 nucleotides match TRBD1. CDR3 length: 15 amino acids. Germline values: CDR1 SEHNR, CDR2 FQNEAQ (reference sequence). Trimming at V came to 5 bases and at J to 6 bases, leaving 6 bases not matched to a gene.

The chain links TRBV18 to TRBJ1-5, with TRBD1 matching over 7 bases. V lost 0 bases to trimming and J lost 3 bases; unmatched junction nucleotides: 2. The CDR3 is 15 residues long. Germline V CDR1 and CDR2: KGHSH, LQKENI. CDR3 coding DNA: TGTGCCAGCTCACCACCGGGACAGTACAATCAGCCCCAGCATTTT. Protein: CASSPPGQYNQPQHF.

This clonotype has at least ten counts. The gene calls are TRBV29-1 and TRBJ1-1, with D maybe TRBD1 (5 bases). From germline, CDR1 is SQVTM and CDR2 ANQGSEA. This CDR3 region has 13 residues. V was cut by 6 bases and J by 2 bases, with 13 bases left in between. The CDR3 DNA sequence: TGCAGCGTGCCGGGGCTAGGAAACACTGAAGCTTTCTTT. Translation gives CSVPGLGNTEAFF.

The J gene is TRBJ2-1, the V gene TRBV5-1, with a tentative D call TRBD1 (6 bases). CDR1 SGHRS and CDR2 YFSETQ come from the germline V gene. The CDR3 runs 14 residues. V lost 4 bases and J 5 bases, leaving 13 bases between the germline ends. The CDR3 DNA reads as TGCGCCAGCAGCCAGGACAGTACCAACAATGAGCAGTTCTTC. Translated, it gives CASSQDSTNNEQFF.

J is TRBJ1-1 and V is TRBV5-5, with D possibly being TRBD1 (5 bases). From germline, CDR1 is SGHKS and CDR2 YYEKEE (reference sequence). Between the trimmed V and J ends, which lost 2 bases and 11 bases, there was a span of 28 bases. The CDR3 loop spans 17 amino acids. The CDR3 spells CASSFWFGGGSDQRAFF. CDR3 bases: TGTGCCAGCAGCTTTTGGTTTGGGGGTGGGAGCGACCAAAGGGCTTTCTTT.

The chain employs TRBV4-2 and TRBJ1-5, with 7 bases aligning to TRBD1. Trimming at V came to 4 bases and at J to 4 bases, leaving 7 bases not matched to a gene. Germline CDR1 and CDR2: LGHNA and YNFKEQ. The CDR3 runs to 15 residues. CDR3 sequence reads: CASSRSRDSNQPQHF. The CDR3 nucleotides read TGTGCCAGCAGCCGGTCCCGGGACAGTAATCAGCCCCAGCATTTT.

This clonotype turned up a few times. This chain connects TRBV25-1 to TRBJ2-3; the D gene could be TRBD1 or TRBD2 (5 bases each). In germline, CDR1 is MGHDK, CDR2 SYGVNS. CDR3 size: 13 residues. V lost 8 bases to trimming and J lost 6 bases, with 15 bases between them. The CDR3 is CASEGPLRDTQYF. The CDR3 bases are TGTGCCAGCGAGGGACCTCTAAGGGATACGCAGTATTTT. The entire variable domain, with the rest obtained from reference TRBV25-1 and TRBJ2-3, is as follows: EADIYQTPRYLVIGTGKKITLECSQTMGHDKMYWYQQDPGMELHLIHYSYGVNSTEKGDLSSESTVSRIRTEHFPLTLESARPSHTSQYLCASEGPLRDTQYFGPGTRLTVL.

The CDR3 DNA follows: TGTGCCAGCAGCTTATCGGTCAGGGGGGGATTGAGCTATGGCTACACCTTC. It specifies CASSLSVRGGLSYGYTF. This chain links TRBV11-3 with TRBJ1-2; the match to TRBD1 covers 7 bases. The junction had 13 bases not matched to a gene; V was cut back by 2 bases and J by 4 bases. Germline CDR1 reads SGHNT; CDR2 reads YENEEA. The CDR3 totals 17 residues.

The chain joins TRBV29-1 to TRBJ1-1; no clear D gene. CDR3 length: 13 amino acids. CDR1 SQVTM and CDR2 ANQGSEA come from the germline V gene. V lost 3 bases and J 1 base, leaving 9 bases between the germline ends. In DNA form, the CDR3 reads TGCAGCGTTGAGAGTGACAAGAACACTGAAGCTTTCTTT. Translating it yields CSVESDKNTEAFF.

This clonotype was detected a few times. The chain has TRBV9 and TRBJ2-3, with 10 bases identical to TRBD2. V trimming: 1 base; J trimming: 6 bases; junction bases outside the gene matches: 5. This CDR3 is 15 amino acids long. Germline lookup yields CDR1 SGDLS and CDR2 YYNGEE. This CDR3 reads CASSVTSTSGDTQYF. The CDR3 DNA reads TGTGCCAGCAGCGTAACGTCGACTAGCGGGGATACGCAGTATTTT.

The chain employs TRBV12-3 or TRBV12-4 and TRBJ2-1; D remains ambiguous. This CDR3 spans 15 amino acids. V dropped 3 bases and J dropped 2 bases, with 11 bases sitting between them. The CDR3 reads CASSFLGFPYNEQFF. As DNA, the CDR3 is TGTGCCAGCAGTTTCCTAGGGTTTCCCTACAATGAGCAGTTCTTC.

This clonotype was counted a few times. V gene TRBV6-1 combines with J gene TRBJ2-5; possibly TRBD2 for D (5 bases). The J call may be incorrect, as the DNA end agrees better with TRBJ2-7. Germline CDR1 is MNHNS and CDR2 is SASEGT. This CDR3 is built from 14 residues. CDR3 sequence: CASSEARIRGEQYF. The DNA of the CDR3 is TGTGCCAGCAGTGAAGCGCGGATCCGGGGCGAGCAGTACTTC.

CDR3 DNA sequence: TGCGCCAGCAGCCAAGATCGGAGAACCGATGAGCAGTTCTTC. Its translation: CASSQDRRTDEQFF. V is TRBV4-3 and J is TRBJ2-1; D remains ambiguous. CDR3 length: 14 residues. Looked up from germline, CDR1 is LGHNA and CDR2 is YSLEER. V lost 0 bases, J lost 8 bases, and 11 bases lay in between.

J is TRBJ2-7 and V is TRBV5-1; TRBD2 matches at 8 bases. In germline, CDR1 is SGHRS, CDR2 YFSETQ. Trimming removed 3 bases from V and 4 bases from J; junction bases left unmatched: 18. The CDR3 is 18 residues long. The CDR3 region is CASSYLGPGGGPGYEQYF. Written as DNA, the CDR3 is TGCGCCAGCAGCTACCTGGGGCCTGGCGGGGGGCCGGGTTACGAGCAGTACTTC.

This clonotype was observed a few times. This chain links TRBV12-3 or TRBV12-4 with TRBJ2-1; D is unclear. The CDR3 extends over 13 amino acids. V was shortened by 3 bases and J by 12 bases, with 15 bases between the two germline ends. This CDR3 is CASSFSPGGGQFF. The CDR3 DNA reads as TGTGCCAGCAGTTTCTCCCCGGGCGGTGGGCAGTTCTTC.

This clonotype came up a few times. The chain recombines TRBV12-5 with TRBJ1-6; 8 bases align to TRBD1. CDR3 length: 16 amino acids. V dropped 6 bases and J dropped 8; count of bases not matched to a gene: 12. Germline V gives CDR1 LGHNT, CDR2 FRNRAP. The CDR3 is CASGWTGYPLDSPLHF. The DNA for the CDR3 is TGTGCTAGTGGGTGGACAGGGTACCCTTTAGATTCACCCCTCCACTTT.

The gene calls are TRBV12-3 or TRBV12-4 and TRBJ2-1; D might be TRBD2 (6 bases). V gave up 5 bases and J gave up 13 bases, with 24 bases separating them. This CDR3 comprises 15 residues. CDR3 sequence (DNA): TGTGCCAGCAGTAACAGACTAGTAATTGGAGAGACCCAGTTCTTC. This gives the protein CASSNRLVIGETQFF.

The V call is TRBV18, the J call TRBJ2-7, with D perhaps TRBD1 (5 bases). Trimming took off 0 bases at V and 6 bases at J, with 9 bases between the two ends. From germline, CDR1 is KGHSH and CDR2 LQKENI. CDR3 length: 13 residues. The DNA for the CDR3 is TGTGCCAGCTCACCACCAGGGGATCGCGAGCAGTACTTC. This codes for CASSPPGDREQYF.